This is a list of T cell receptor beta chains from one sample in a study of CD8+ T cells in alopecia areata. TCRdb's table, derived via immunoSEQ multiplex PCR, lists solely in-frame clones and lacks some. The sample records about 200,000 clones, 50% to 70% being singletons. This specimen was CD4+ T cells sorted from blood, taken at week 0. These receptors all come from a human donor with alopecia areata. CDR3s include the opening cysteine and the closing phenylalanine or tryptophan. The D gene is left open where the match is weak.

j_gene | d_gene | v_gene | CDR3aa
TRBJ2-2 | TRBD1 | TRBV5-1 | CASSLLRDRGRDPPGLGTGELFF
TRBJ1-2 | TRBD1 | TRBV29-1 | CSVGQGAAYGYTF
TRBJ2-3 | - | TRBV6-5 | CASSYSTEQDTQYF
TRBJ1-1 | - | TRBV7-9 | CASSLGGDTEAFF
TRBJ1-2 | - | TRBV18 | CASSPPARGGGYTF
TRBJ2-7 | - | TRBV30 | CAWKDSSYEQYF
TRBJ2-1 | TRBD2 | TRBV7-8 | CASSLNSGSSVEQFF
TRBJ1-1 | TRBD1 | TRBV6-5 | CASIPLSGGWLEAFF
TRBJ1-2 | - | TRBV6-1 | CASGRGGVYGYTF
TRBJ2-1 | - | TRBV2 | CASSDWVANEQFF
TRBJ2-5 | TRBD1 | TRBV5-1 | CASSPGTGGDETQYF
TRBJ2-1 | - | TRBV4-2 | CASSQVMTNEQFF
TRBJ1-2 | - | TRBV11-2 | CASSRGHTGDYGYTF
TRBJ2-6 | - | TRBV2 | CASSEPANRLSGANVLTF
TRBJ2-1 | - | TRBV5-1 | CASSHRVEQFF
TRBJ1-2 | TRBD1 | TRBV5-1 | CASSTNQGAKGYTF
TRBJ1-1 | - | TRBV29-1 | CSVGSQGSEAFF
TRBJ2-6 | - | TRBV15 | CATSRDLGGGANVLTF
TRBJ1-5 | - | TRBV7-2 | CASSSPGAGSNQPQHF
TRBJ1-6 | TRBD1 | TRBV7-9 | CASSSRQGNSPLHF
TRBJ1-5 | - | TRBV14 | CASSQGSRQPQHF
TRBJ2-7 | TRBD1 | TRBV4-1 | CASSRGQGIYEQYF
TRBJ2-2 | TRBD1 | TRBV29-1 | CSAAGGQPNTGELFF
TRBJ2-5 | - | TRBV13 | CASSYQETQYF
TRBJ1-2 | - | TRBV30 | CAWSNGDLYGYTF
TRBJ2-3 | - | TRBV30 | CAWRSVGHGDTQYF
TRBJ2-7 | - | TRBV9 | CASSVGGLSYEQYF
TRBJ1-2 | TRBD1 | TRBV27 | CASSLTRDSANYGYTF
TRBJ1-1 | - | TRBV6-5 | CASSYSSDTEAFF